This T cell receptor beta chain comes out of a study of cytotoxic CD8 clonotypes in ibrutinib-treated CLL. Findings and limits, study-wide: Once treatment began, public clonotypes, which were uncommon, contracted or stayed stable. Clonality at baseline surpassed age-matched healthy donors and tracked circulating CD8+ T-cell counts.

With cryopreserved PBMCs as the source, about 2.2 micrograms of genomic DNA went to TCR beta libraries. A word on this clone: Its matching antigen is unknown.

A 1 in 200,000 to 1 in 1 million T cell depth was the sequencing target. Some clones are missing from TCRdb's copy, which holds only in-frame ones; the method was immunoSEQ multiplex PCR. The table includes about 130,000 clones, 70% to 90% detected once. Sequencing used PBMCs, obtained after 24 months of ibrutinib treatment. This TCR was sampled from a human donor with chronic lymphocytic leukemia.

The CDR3 sequence: CASSNTRTSGSNEQYF. The CDR3 DNA reads TGCGCCAGCAGCAATACCCGGACTAGCGGGAGCAACGAGCAGTACTTC. The J gene is TRBJ2-7, the V gene TRBV5-1; 13 bases agree with TRBD2. V trimming: 4 bases; J trimming: 5 bases; junction bases outside the gene matches: 9. The germline V gene has CDR1 SGHRS and CDR2 YFSETQ. This CDR3 is 16 amino acids long.